The next 6 T cell receptor beta chains were all read from a single sample in a study of blood T cell repertoires in COVID-19. Clones were sequenced by immunoSEQ multiplex PCR, and TCRdb holds only the in-frame ones, with some missing. The data contain 90,000 or so clones, around 90% of them seen just once; the ten biggest clones take up 1.8%. The sample consisted of peripheral blood. These receptors were obtained from a human donor with active COVID-19. The donor label of this sample is uncertain.

This clone was detected only once. The chain joins TRBV5-5 to TRBJ1-1; 8 nucleotides line up with TRBD1. Germline V gene sequence: CDR1 SGHKS, CDR2 YYEKEE (reference sequence). Trimming removed 5 bases from V and 1 base from J; junction bases left unmatched: 7. The CDR3 has 15 amino acids. CDR3 residues: CASRLTGDGNTEAFF. The CDR3 region has the DNA TGTGCCAGCAGACTGACAGGGGACGGGAACACTGAAGCTTTCTTT. The complete variable domain, with remaining parts taken from reference TRBV5-5 and TRBJ1-1, reads DAGVTQSPTHLIKTRGQQVTLRCSPISGHKSVSWYQQVLGQGPQFIFQYYEKEERGRGNFPDRFSARQFPNYSSELNVNALLLGDSALYLCASRLTGDGNTEAFFGQGTRLTVV.

The V call is TRBV7-3, the J call TRBJ2-3; TRBD2 might be the D (5 bases). The CDR3 loop spans 15 amino acids. Germline loops: CDR1 SGHTA, CDR2 FQGTGA. Trimming shortened V by 0 bases and J by 2 bases, and 9 bases separated the two germline ends. The CDR3 DNA is TGTGCCAGCAGCTTAACCCAGCGGACCACAGATACGCAGTATTTT. Translated: CASSLTQRTTDTQYF.

V gene TRBV5-5 combines with J gene TRBJ2-5, with D perhaps TRBD2 (5 bases). The CDR3 runs 14 residues. Trimming stripped 0 bases from V and 7 bases from J, with 13 bases between. Germline values: CDR1 SGHKS, CDR2 YYEKEE (reference sequence). The CDR3 nucleotides read TGTGCCAGCAGCTTGGCCCCAGGTGCGGGGACCCAGTACTTC. Translated: CASSLAPGAGTQYF. The entire variable domain, with the rest obtained from reference TRBV5-5 and TRBJ2-5, is as follows: DAGVTQSPTHLIKTRGQQVTLRCSPISGHKSVSWYQQVLGQGPQFIFQYYEKEERGRGNFPDRFSARQFPNYSSELNVNALLLGDSALYLCASSLAPGAGTQYFGPGTRLLVL.

The chain uses TRBV4-2 and TRBJ2-5, with D unclear. Trimming removed 0 bases from V and 3 bases from J, with 5 bases in between. Germline CDR1 LGHNA, CDR2 YNFKEQ. CDR3 length equals 13 residues. CDR3 protein: CASSQEGEETQYF. CDR3 DNA sequence: TGTGCCAGCAGCCAAGAAGGAGAAGAGACCCAGTACTTC.

The genes are TRBV7-8 and TRBJ1-6, with D tentatively TRBD1 (6 bases). Trimming took off 0 bases at V and 7 bases at J, with 10 bases between the two ends. The CDR3 extends over 15 amino acids. From germline, CDR1 is SGHVS and CDR2 FQNEAQ. CDR3 sequence (DNA): TGTGCCAGCAGCTTAGCGTGGCAGGGGAATTCACCCCTCCACTTT. It codes for CASSLAWQGNSPLHF.

The V call is TRBV5-4, the J call TRBJ2-5, with 8 bases fitting TRBD1. J gave up 5 bases and V 5 bases, and 11 bases lay outside the gene matches. The length of the CDR3 is 15 residues. The germline V gene encodes CDR1 SGHNT and CDR2 YYREEE (reference sequence). Here the CDR3 DNA reads TGTGCCAGCAGGACTTGGGGCAGGGGGCAGGAGACCCAGTACTTC. It translates to CASRTWGRGQETQYF.